The next 23 T cell receptor beta chains were all read from a single sample in a study of T-cell reconstitution after alpha-beta-depleted transplantation in children. Unique molecular identifiers were built into the TCRbeta library. TCRdb ran MiXCR on the PCR reads and lists one entry per CDR3 protein. This repertoire shows around 960,000 distinct CDR3 sequences, under 30% found once; its top ten account for about 28%. Sample: PBMCs, mostly from graft donor cells, taken 360 days after TCRalphabeta/CD19-depleted stem cell transplant. Source of these receptors: a boy under two years old who had a stem cell transplant for SCID, so the T cells may come from the graft donor.

V gene TRBV5-1 combines with J gene TRBJ2-1; D is perhaps TRBD1 (6 bases). The CDR3 extends over 16 amino acids. V lost 4 bases to trimming and J lost 0 bases, with 14 bases between them. The germline V gene has CDR1 SGHRS and CDR2 YFSETQ. CDR3 amino acids: CASSARQVSSYNEQFF. Here the CDR3 DNA reads TGCGCCAGCAGCGCACGACAGGTTAGCTCCTACAATGAGCAGTTCTTC.

In its sample, this clonotype was seen a few times. The chain joins TRBV6-1 to TRBJ1-5, with 8 bases matching TRBD1. V shed 6 bases, J shed 7 bases, and the junction held 8 bases outside the gene matches. The CDR3 is 14 residues long. In germline, CDR1 is MNHNS, CDR2 SASEGT. CDR3 sequence: CASSPRGQVQPQHF. The CDR3 coding sequence is TGTGCCAGCAGCCCCAGGGGGCAGGTACAGCCCCAGCATTTT.

This clonotype has just a few counts. The chain couples TRBV5-1 to TRBJ1-2, with a tentative D call TRBD1 (5 bases). CDR3 size: 15 residues. Trimming cost V 4 bases and J 4 bases, with 17 bases left between them. Per the germline V gene, CDR1 is SGHRS and CDR2 is YFSETQ. For the CDR3, the DNA is TGCGCCAGCAGCCTAGATTCCAGGGACTTCTATGGCTACACCTTC. This codes for CASSLDSRDFYGYTF.

V usage is TRBV7-2 and J usage is TRBJ1-1; D is possibly TRBD1 (5 bases). Germline values: CDR1 SGHTA, CDR2 FQGNSA. Trimming shortened V by 3 bases and J by 4 bases, and 12 bases separated the two germline ends. CDR3 length: 14 amino acids. CDR3 loop: CASSFGGWSTEAFF. In DNA form, the CDR3 reads TGTGCCAGCAGCTTCGGGGGGTGGTCCACTGAAGCTTTCTTT.

The chain recombines TRBV28 with TRBJ2-5, with 7 positions matching TRBD1. This CDR3 spans 16 amino acids. CDR1 and CDR2 from the germline V gene are MDHEN and SYDVKM. V lost 2 bases to trimming and J lost 0 bases; unmatched junction nucleotides: 6. CDR3 bases: TGTGCCAGCAGTTTAAGACAGGGCACGTACCAAGAGACCCAGTACTTC. This translates into CASSLRQGTYQETQYF.

Note on this clonotype: A much larger clone is a single base away; this may be a read error. The chain recombines TRBV2 with TRBJ2-3, with TRBD1 matching over 9 bases. Per germline, CDR1 SNHLY and CDR2 FYNNEI. CDR3 length: 13 residues. Trimming took 6 bases from V and 5 from J; bases not matched to a gene: 3. CDR3 nucleotide sequence: TGTGCCAGCAGGGGACAGGGAAAAGATACGCAGTATTTT. This gives the protein CASRGQGKDTQYF. Looking up the rest from reference TRBV2 and TRBJ2-3 gives the full variable domain: EPEVTQTPSHQVTQMGQEVILRCVPISNHLYFYWYRQILGQKVEFLVSFYNNEISEKSEIFDDQFSVERPDGSNFTLKIRSTKLEDSAMYFCASRGQGKDTQYFGPGTRLTVL.

The genes are TRBV6-1 and TRBJ1-6; perhaps TRBD1 as D (5 bases). V dropped 8 bases and J dropped 9 bases, with 17 bases sitting between them. The CDR3 consists of 14 residues. Looked up from germline, CDR1 is MNHNS and CDR2 is SASEGT. CDR3 in DNA: TGTGCCAGCGGAATGGCCGGGGGTGGTTCACCCCTCCACTTT. Translation gives CASGMAGGGSPLHF.

The genes are TRBV15 and TRBJ2-5; D not certain. V gave up 1 base and J gave up 5 bases, with 14 bases separating them. Germline V gene data show CDR1 as LNHNV and CDR2 as YYDKDF (reference sequence). This CDR3 comprises 15 residues. CDR3 in amino acids: CATSRGSGPGETQYF. CDR3 DNA sequence: TGTGCCACCAGCAGAGGTTCCGGGCCTGGGGAGACCCAGTACTTC.

J is TRBJ2-7 and V is TRBV6-1; D may be TRBD2 (6 bases). The CDR3 is 15 amino acids. Germline V gives CDR1 MNHNS, CDR2 SASEGT. V was trimmed by 2 bases and J by 0 bases, leaving 11 bases between them. CDR3 nucleotide sequence: TGTGCCAGCAGTGAACCCCACGGGAGCTCCTACGAGCAGTACTTC. Its protein product is CASSEPHGSSYEQYF.

This clonotype was counted only a few times. The chain links TRBV3-1 to TRBJ2-2; unclear D gene. The V gene's germline CDR1 is LGHDT and CDR2 YNNKEL (reference sequence). Between the trimmed V and J ends, which lost 4 bases and 7 bases, there was a span of 7 bases. This CDR3 spans 12 amino acids. CDR3: CASSPPVGELFF. CDR3 in DNA: TGTGCCAGCAGCCCCCCTGTCGGGGAGCTGTTTTTT.

This clonotype was seen more than once but under ten times. V usage is TRBV5-1 and J usage is TRBJ2-3; perhaps TRBD1 as D (6 bases). Germline CDR1 reads SGHRS; CDR2 reads YFSETQ. V lost 4 bases, J lost 6 bases, and 24 bases lay in between. The CDR3 totals 17 residues. CDR3 in DNA: TGCGCCAGCAGCAGATACATCGACAGGCCTTTAGGGGATACGCAGTATTTT. Amino acids: CASSRYIDRPLGDTQYF.

The V gene is TRBV29-1, the J gene TRBJ2-2; D perhaps matches TRBD1 (5 bases). The germline V gene has CDR1 SQVTM and CDR2 ANQGSEA. This CDR3 region has 14 residues. V gave up 7 bases and J gave up 0 bases, with 12 bases separating them. The CDR3 DNA is TGCAGCGCCCAGTCGACAGCGAACACCGGGGAGCTGTTTTTT. Residues: CSAQSTANTGELFF.

This clonotype has ten or more counts. The rearrangement links TRBV12-3 or TRBV12-4 to TRBJ1-1; 9 nucleotides align to TRBD1. CDR3 size: 15 residues. V lost 3 bases to trimming and J lost 4 bases; unmatched junction nucleotides: 6. The CDR3 loop is CASSFTGGPGTEAFF. CDR3 sequence (DNA): TGTGCCAGCAGTTTTACAGGGGGCCCAGGCACTGAAGCTTTCTTT.

The V and J genes are TRBV5-1 and TRBJ2-5, with D perhaps TRBD2 (5 bases). The ends were cut back, 5 bases at V and 5 bases at J, with 22 bases in the middle. The CDR3 length is 16 residues. The germline gives CDR1 SGHRS, CDR2 YFSETQ. The CDR3 coding sequence is TGCGCCAGCAGTACAACTGGCGACCCCAGGAGGGAGACCCAGTACTTC. Translation gives CASSTTGDPRRETQYF. Drawing the rest from reference TRBV5-1 and TRBJ2-5, the complete variable domain is KAGVTQTPRYLIKTRGQQVTLSCSPISGHRSVSWYQQTPGQGLQFLFEYFSETQRNKGNFPGRFSGRQFSNSRSEMNVSTLELGDSALYLCASSTTGDPRRETQYFGPGTRLLVL.

The V and J genes are TRBV7-2 and TRBJ2-7; 7 positions agree with TRBD2. The CDR3 length is 13 residues. Trimming cost V 5 bases and J 5 bases; bases outside gene matches: 6. The V gene's germline CDR1 is SGHTA and CDR2 FQGNSA. The CDR3 is CASSLSGVHEQYF. Here the CDR3 DNA reads TGTGCCAGCAGCCTCAGCGGGGTTCACGAGCAGTACTTC.

In its sample, this clonotype was seen a few times. The chain uses TRBV20-1 and TRBJ1-5, with a tentative D call TRBD1 (5 bases). The CDR3 has 16 residues. Trimming cost V 0 bases and J 4 bases, with 16 bases left between them. Germline CDR1 is DFQATT and CDR2 is SNEGSKA (reference sequence). The CDR3: CSARDWGRVGNQPQHF. CDR3 coding DNA: TGCAGTGCTAGAGATTGGGGCAGGGTGGGAAATCAGCCCCAGCATTTT.

This clonotype was observed a single time. The DNA of the CDR3 is TGTGCCAGCAGCCAAGTAAGTAGCAATCAGCCCCAGCATTTT. Translating gives CASSQVSSNQPQHF. The V call is TRBV4-2, the J call TRBJ1-5; D is unresolved. The CDR3 is 14 amino acids. The V and J ends lost 1 base and 0 bases respectively, with 4 bases between them. Germline V CDR1 and CDR2: LGHNA, YNFKEQ.

Only a few counts were recorded for this clonotype. The V call is TRBV29-1, the J call TRBJ1-5; no definite D call. This CDR3 is built from 12 residues. CDR1 is SQVTM, CDR2 ANQGSEA, per germline. V was pared by 5 bases and J by 2 bases, with 7 bases between. DNA for the CDR3: TGCAGCGTTACACAAGGCAATCAGCCCCAGCATTTT. Its protein product is CSVTQGNQPQHF. Together with reference TRBV29-1 and TRBJ1-5, the CDR3 gives the full variable domain: SAVISQKPSRDICQRGTSLTIQCQVDSQVTMMFWYRQQPGQSLTLIATANQGSEATYESGFVIDKFPISRPNLTFSTLTVSNMSPEDSSIYLCSVTQGNQPQHFGDGTRLSIL.

This clonotype has a handful of counts. This sequence joins TRBV5-6 and TRBJ2-3; 7 bases align to TRBD1. This CDR3 spans 15 amino acids. Looked up from germline, CDR1 is SGHDT and CDR2 is YYEEEE. J lost 0 bases, V lost 5 bases, and 6 bases had no gene match. CDR3 amino acids: CASSSPGQSTDTQYF. The CDR3 DNA reads TGTGCCAGCAGTTCACCGGGACAGAGCACAGATACGCAGTATTTT. Full variable domain (missing parts from reference TRBV5-6 and TRBJ2-3): DAGVTQSPTHLIKTRGQQVTLRCSPKSGHDTVSWYQQALGQGPQFIFQYYEEEERQRGNFPDRFSGHQFPNYSSELNVNALLLGDSALYLCASSSPGQSTDTQYFGPGTRLTVL.

The chain has TRBV20-1 and TRBJ2-7; D call uncertain. CDR3 length: 12 amino acids. Germline lookup yields CDR1 DFQATT and CDR2 SNEGSKA (reference sequence). V was clipped by 3 bases and J by 2 bases, with 8 bases between them. CDR3 protein: CSASQWAYEQYF. The CDR3 nucleotides read TGCAGTGCTAGTCAATGGGCCTACGAGCAGTACTTC.

This clonotype was seen a handful of times. V and J are TRBV12-3 or TRBV12-4 and TRBJ2-4; 10 nucleotides agree with TRBD2. V trimming: 6 bases; J trimming: 7 bases; junction bases outside the gene matches: 12. The CDR3 length is 16 residues. The CDR3 bases are TGTGCCAGCAGCCTAAAGCGGGGGGGCTTTCGTAACATTCAGTACTTC. Protein: CASSLKRGGFRNIQYF.

This chain uses TRBV7-9 with TRBJ1-1, with 8 nucleotides matching TRBD1. Per germline, CDR1 SEHNR and CDR2 FQNEAQ (reference sequence). The J segment lost 7 bases and the V segment lost 4 bases, leaving 5 bases of the junction unmatched. This CDR3 comprises 13 residues. In DNA, the CDR3 is TGTGCCAGCAGCTCGACAGGGGACCTTGAAGCTTTCTTT. Translated, it gives CASSSTGDLEAFF.

This clonotype was picked up a small number of times. The genes are TRBV7-6 and TRBJ2-1, with D tentatively TRBD2 (7 bases). The CDR3 runs to 15 residues. From germline, CDR1 is SGHVS and CDR2 FNYEAQ. Between the trimmed V and J ends, which lost 1 base and 5 bases, there was a span of 12 bases. The CDR3 nucleotides are TGTGCCAGCAGCTTAGTAGGGGGGGCAAACAATGAGCAGTTCTTC. This codes for CASSLVGGANNEQFF. Filled out from reference TRBV7-6 and TRBJ2-1, the complete variable domain reads GAGVSQSPRYKVTKRGQDVALRCDPISGHVSLYWYRQALGQGPEFLTYFNYEAQQDKSGLPNDRFSAERPEGSISTLTIQRTEQRDSAMYRCASSLVGGANNEQFFGPGTRLTVL.